Sequencing of this TCR beta chain was carried out in a study of blood T cell repertoires in COVID-19. Study in general: Samples came from the United States, Italy and Spain, spanning acute and convalescent COVID-19.

Germline V lookup: CDR1 KGHSH, CDR2 LQKENI. V shed 1 base, J shed 2 bases, and the junction held 5 bases outside the gene matches. This CDR3 has 16 amino acids. Under the authors' procedure: Estimates of nucleated cell counts were drawn from the amplification of reference gene primers. Sequencing was performed with immunoSEQ multiplex PCR; in TCRdb, only in-frame clones are kept and a portion is missing. V and J calls and clone size are as listed in that table; D and trimming were resolved from the DNA. Of almost 70,000 clones listed, more than 70% are singletons. This chain connects TRBV18 to TRBJ1-5; 7 bases line up with TRBD1. The sequence was obtained from a human donor in a cohort sampled during active COVID-19. The specimen sequenced was peripheral blood. The CDR3 coding sequence is TGTGCCAGCTCACCACTCGGCAGGGGGGGCAATCAGCCCCAGCATTTT. This codes for CASSPLGRGGNQPQHF.